This TCR beta chain was sequenced in a study of blood T cell repertoires in COVID-19. About the study: The United States, Italy and Spain were the sources of the acute and convalescent COVID-19 samples. Sample material is recorded as cDNA or gDNA derived from T cells, B-cell-depleted T cells, or PBMCs.

Enrollment of patients from Seattle took place during active infection, with longitudinal follow-up. Data came from immunoSEQ multiplex PCR; TCRdb stores just in-frame clones and leaves some out. The sample contains 150,000 or so clones, roughly 83% of which appear only once. In germline, CDR1 is SGDLS, CDR2 YYNGEE. This CDR3 contains 15 residues. V shed 4 bases, J shed 5 bases, and the junction held 8 bases outside the gene matches. The sequence came from a woman in her sixties or seventies with COVID-19, enrolled during active disease. This chain links TRBV9 with TRBJ1-5; 8 bases align to TRBD1. Sequences were obtained from peripheral blood. In DNA, the CDR3 is TGTGCCAGCAGCCCAGGGACAGGCCCCGATCAGCCCCAGCATTTT. This codes for CASSPGTGPDQPQHF.